This entry lists 18 T cell receptor beta chains sequenced from one sample in a study of early T cells in non-severe SARS-CoV-2 infection. TCRdb reprocessed the 5' RACE reads with MiXCR, giving one entry per CDR3 protein. The sample consists of around 60,000 distinct CDR3 sequences, less than 20% of them appearing once. Specimen: whole blood, collected at baseline. Every receptor here comes from an adult who was a healthcare worker with PCR-confirmed SARS-CoV-2 infection or an uninfected control (not recorded which).

CDR3 bases: TGTGCCAGCAGCCCACTCGGGGGACAGAACTACAATGAGCAGTTCTTC. Encoded protein: CASSPLGGQNYNEQFF. The chain has TRBV7-9 and TRBJ2-1; maybe TRBD1 (7 bases). CDR1 is SEHNR, CDR2 FQNEAQ, per germline (reference sequence). The CDR3 length is 16 residues. V was pared by 5 bases and J by 3 bases, with 17 bases between.

The rearrangement joins TRBV20-1 to TRBJ2-1, with 10 bases aligning to TRBD2. The CDR3 runs to 13 residues. V gave up 6 bases and J gave up 8 bases; unmatched junction bases: 7. Germline assignment: CDR1 DFQATT and CDR2 SNEGSKA (reference sequence). The CDR3 nucleotides read TGCAGTGCGGCCTCTAGCGGGAGCGATGAGCAGTTCTTC. Its translation is CSAASSGSDEQFF.

The J gene is TRBJ2-5, the V gene TRBV11-2; no firm D call. This CDR3 is 15 amino acids long. The V gene lost 1 base and the J gene lost 1 base, with 10 bases spanning the gap. CDR1 SGHAT and CDR2 FQNNGV come from the germline V gene. The DNA for the CDR3 is TGTGCCAGCAGCTTAGTAGGCAGTGTCCAAGAGACCCAGTACTTC. It encodes CASSLVGSVQETQYF.

The V call is TRBV18, the J call TRBJ1-1, with D unresolved. V lost 1 base to trimming and J lost 3 bases, with 12 bases between them. Germline assignment: CDR1 KGHSH and CDR2 LQKENI. The CDR3 consists of 15 residues. In nucleotides, the CDR3 is TGTGCCAGCTCACCACGGGTTACGAGGGACACTGAAGCTTTCTTT. The encoded protein is CASSPRVTRDTEAFF.

The table lists this clonotype with a few counts. The chain links TRBV7-2 to TRBJ2-5, with D possibly matching TRBD1 (6 bases). Germline CDR1 is SGHTA and CDR2 is FQGNSA. Trimming cost V 0 bases and J 5 bases, with 19 bases left between them. The CDR3 runs to 17 residues. In DNA, the CDR3 is TGTGCCAGCAGCTTAGCGGGGATTCGCCAGGGGCGCGAGACCCAGTACTTC. This gives the protein CASSLAGIRQGRETQYF. Variable domain in full (rest from reference TRBV7-2 and TRBJ2-5): GAGVSQSPSNKVTEKGKDVELRCDPISGHTALYWYRQSLGQGLEFLIYFQGNSAPDKSGLPSDRFSAERTGGSVSTLTIQRTQQEDSAVYLCASSLAGIRQGRETQYFGPGTRLLVL.

The chain uses TRBV7-9 and TRBJ2-4; D not resolved. Germline values: CDR1 SEHNR, CDR2 FQNEAQ (reference sequence). This CDR3 has 13 residues. V lost 1 base and J lost 11, with 12 bases in between. The CDR3 bases are TGTGCCAGCAGCTTAGGGACCGATCCATTTCAGTACTTC. It encodes CASSLGTDPFQYF.

This clonotype was picked up many times. V gene TRBV29-1 combines with J gene TRBJ2-7; D may be TRBD1 (6 bases). This CDR3 comprises 12 residues. V was shortened by 8 bases and J by 0 bases, with 11 bases between the two germline ends. Germline V lookup: CDR1 SQVTM, CDR2 ANQGSEA. The CDR3 DNA reads as TGCAGCATTACAGGGATCTCCTACGAGCAGTACTTC. Translating it yields CSITGISYEQYF.

This clonotype was detected a few times. The chain links TRBV29-1 to TRBJ2-5; D gene unclear. The CDR3 length is 13 residues. Germline V CDR1 and CDR2: SQVTM, ANQGSEA. Trimming stripped 4 bases from V and 5 bases from J, with 14 bases between. The CDR3 DNA reads TGCAGCGTTGCAGATCAGATGGGGGAGACCCAGTACTTC. Its protein is CSVADQMGETQYF.

V usage is TRBV5-6 and J usage is TRBJ2-3; no firm D call. Germline CDR1 SGHDT, CDR2 YYEEEE. Trimming shortened V by 1 base and J by 10 bases, and 10 bases separated the two germline ends. The CDR3 is 12 amino acids. The CDR3 region is CASSLNLRSQYF. Here the CDR3 DNA reads TGTGCCAGCAGCTTGAACCTTAGGTCGCAGTATTTT.

V is TRBV28 and J is TRBJ2-2; D gene ambiguous. The CDR3 runs to 11 residues. The germline V gene encodes CDR1 MDHEN and CDR2 SYDVKM. Trimming pared 7 bases from V and 7 bases from J, leaving 7 bases between. Here the CDR3 reads CASKVSGELFF. The CDR3 region has the DNA TGTGCCAGCAAAGTTAGCGGGGAGCTGTTTTTT.

The CDR3 spells CASSPGQAFYGYTF. DNA of the CDR3: TGTGCCAGCAGCCCGGGACAGGCCTTCTATGGCTACACCTTC. The rearrangement uses TRBV11-2 and TRBJ1-2; the match to TRBD1 covers 8 bases. Germline CDR1 reads SGHAT; CDR2 reads FQNNGV. With 5 bases clipped from V and 4 bases from J, the junction kept 6 bases outside the gene matches. This CDR3 is built from 14 residues.

This chain links TRBV29-1 with TRBJ1-1; the D gene is possibly TRBD1 (6 bases). Trimming pared 6 bases from V and 4 bases from J, leaving 18 bases between. Per the germline V gene, CDR1 is SQVTM and CDR2 is ANQGSEA. The CDR3 contains 14 residues. CDR3 nucleotide sequence: TGCAGCGTGGGGGCAGGATCATGGGGCACTGAAGCTTTCTTT. The encoded protein is CSVGAGSWGTEAFF.

The chain is built from TRBV10-2 and TRBJ2-5; 9 nucleotides align to TRBD1. Germline CDR1 is WSHSY and CDR2 is SAAADI. Trimming took 9 bases from V and 4 from J; bases not matched to a gene: 6. The CDR3 runs to 13 residues. DNA of the CDR3: TGCGCCAGTCAACAGGGGGCCCGAGAGACCCAGTACTTC. Amino acids: CASQQGARETQYF.

In its sample, this clonotype was seen a few times. The chain links TRBV30 to TRBJ1-5; TRBD1 aligns across 9 bases. Germline values: CDR1 GTSNPN, CDR2 SVGIG (reference sequence). The CDR3 extends over 14 amino acids. V dropped 6 bases and J dropped 5; count of bases not matched to a gene: 8. CDR3 nucleotide sequence: TGTGCCTGCCTGGACAGGGGATCGTATCAGCCCCAGCATTTT. It yields the protein CACLDRGSYQPQHF.

The chain carries TRBV7-2 and TRBJ1-2; no firm D call. This CDR3 has 12 amino acids. Germline values: CDR1 SGHTA, CDR2 FQGNSA. The V end lost 3 bases, the J end lost 4 bases, and 6 bases lay between the germline ends. CDR3 in amino acids: CASSLAGYGYTF. The CDR3 nucleotides read TGTGCCAGCAGCTTGGCGGGCTATGGCTACACCTTC.

V and J are TRBV2 and TRBJ2-5; the match to TRBD1 covers 7 bases. In germline, CDR1 is SNHLY, CDR2 FYNNEI. The CDR3 consists of 14 residues. Trimming cost V 8 bases and J 2 bases; bases outside gene matches: 8. The CDR3 loop is CASGTGTDQETQYF. For the CDR3, the DNA is TGTGCCAGCGGCACCGGGACAGATCAAGAGACCCAGTACTTC.

There are a few counts of this clonotype. The rearrangement links TRBV20-1 to TRBJ2-5; 7 positions agree with TRBD2. The CDR3 contains 12 residues. Germline V gene sequence: CDR1 DFQATT, CDR2 SNEGSKA (reference sequence). V was pared by 6 bases and J by 0 bases, with 1 base of the junction left unmatched. CDR3 loop: CSAAGNQETQYF. The CDR3 region has the DNA TGCAGTGCAGCGGGGAACCAAGAGACCCAGTACTTC.

This clonotype was seen repeatedly, ten times or more. V usage is TRBV20-1 and J usage is TRBJ2-1; 10 nucleotides agree with TRBD1. Trimming at V came to 1 base and at J to 6 bases, leaving 6 bases not matched to a gene. The CDR3 covers 15 residues. Germline lookup yields CDR1 DFQATT and CDR2 SNEGSKA (reference sequence). Here the CDR3 DNA reads TGCAGTGCTAGAGTTCCCCGGACAGGGGGCAATGAGCAGTTCTTC. Its protein is CSARVPRTGGNEQFF.